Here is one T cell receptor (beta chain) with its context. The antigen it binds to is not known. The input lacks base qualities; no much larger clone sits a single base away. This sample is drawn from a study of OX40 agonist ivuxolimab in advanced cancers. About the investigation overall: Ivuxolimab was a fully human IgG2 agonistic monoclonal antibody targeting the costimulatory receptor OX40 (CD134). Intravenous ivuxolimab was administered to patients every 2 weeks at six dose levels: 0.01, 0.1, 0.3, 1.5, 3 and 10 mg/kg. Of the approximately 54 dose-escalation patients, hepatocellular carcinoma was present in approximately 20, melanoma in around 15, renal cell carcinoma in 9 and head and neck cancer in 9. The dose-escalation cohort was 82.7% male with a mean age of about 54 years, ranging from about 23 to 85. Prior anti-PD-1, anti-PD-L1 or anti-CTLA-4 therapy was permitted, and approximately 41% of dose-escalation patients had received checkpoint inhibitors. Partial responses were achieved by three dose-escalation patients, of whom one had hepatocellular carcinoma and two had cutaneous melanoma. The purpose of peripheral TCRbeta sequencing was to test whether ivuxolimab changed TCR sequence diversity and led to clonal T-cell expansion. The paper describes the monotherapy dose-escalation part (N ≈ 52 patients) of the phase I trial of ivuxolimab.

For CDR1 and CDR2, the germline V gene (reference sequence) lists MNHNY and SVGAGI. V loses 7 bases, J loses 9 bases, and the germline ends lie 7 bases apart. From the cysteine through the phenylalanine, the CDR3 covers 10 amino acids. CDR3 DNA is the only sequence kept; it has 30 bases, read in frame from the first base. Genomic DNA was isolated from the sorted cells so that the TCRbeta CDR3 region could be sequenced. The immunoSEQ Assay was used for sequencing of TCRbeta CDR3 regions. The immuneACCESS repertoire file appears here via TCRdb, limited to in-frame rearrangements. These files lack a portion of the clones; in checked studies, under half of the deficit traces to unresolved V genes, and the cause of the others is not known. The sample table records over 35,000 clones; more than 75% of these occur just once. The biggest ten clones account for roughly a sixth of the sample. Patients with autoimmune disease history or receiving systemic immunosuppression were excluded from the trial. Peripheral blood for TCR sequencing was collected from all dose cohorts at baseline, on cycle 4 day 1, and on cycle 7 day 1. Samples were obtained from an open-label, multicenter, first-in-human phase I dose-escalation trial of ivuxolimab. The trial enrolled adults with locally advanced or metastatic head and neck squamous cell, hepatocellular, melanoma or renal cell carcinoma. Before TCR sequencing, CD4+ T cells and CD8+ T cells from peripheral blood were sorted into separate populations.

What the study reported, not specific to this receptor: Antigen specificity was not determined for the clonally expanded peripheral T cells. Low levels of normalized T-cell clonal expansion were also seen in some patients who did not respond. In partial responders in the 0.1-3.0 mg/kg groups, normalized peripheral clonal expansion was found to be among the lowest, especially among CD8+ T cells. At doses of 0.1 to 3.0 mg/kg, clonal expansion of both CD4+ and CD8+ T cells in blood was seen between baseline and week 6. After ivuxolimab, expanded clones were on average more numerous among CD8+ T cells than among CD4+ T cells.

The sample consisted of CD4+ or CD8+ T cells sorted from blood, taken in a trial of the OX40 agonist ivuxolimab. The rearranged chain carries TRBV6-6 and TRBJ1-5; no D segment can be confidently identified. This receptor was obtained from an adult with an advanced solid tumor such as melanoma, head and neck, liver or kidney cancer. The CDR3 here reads CASNPAPQHF. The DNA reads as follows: TGTGCCAGCAATCCCGCGCCCCAGCATTTT.